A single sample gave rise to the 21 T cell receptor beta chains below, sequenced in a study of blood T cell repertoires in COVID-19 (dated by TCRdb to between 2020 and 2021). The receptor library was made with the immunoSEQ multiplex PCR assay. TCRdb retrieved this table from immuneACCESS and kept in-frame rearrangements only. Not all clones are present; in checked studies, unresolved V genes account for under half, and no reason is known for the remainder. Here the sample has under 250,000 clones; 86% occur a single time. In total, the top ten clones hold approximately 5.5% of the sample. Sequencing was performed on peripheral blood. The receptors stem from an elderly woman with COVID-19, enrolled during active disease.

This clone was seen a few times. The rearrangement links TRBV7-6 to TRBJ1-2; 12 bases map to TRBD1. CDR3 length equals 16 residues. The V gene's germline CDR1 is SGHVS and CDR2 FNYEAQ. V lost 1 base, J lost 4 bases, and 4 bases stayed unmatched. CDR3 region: CASSLVGTGGSYGYTF. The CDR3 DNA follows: TGTGCCAGCAGCTTAGTTGGGACAGGGGGCTCCTATGGCTACACCTTC.

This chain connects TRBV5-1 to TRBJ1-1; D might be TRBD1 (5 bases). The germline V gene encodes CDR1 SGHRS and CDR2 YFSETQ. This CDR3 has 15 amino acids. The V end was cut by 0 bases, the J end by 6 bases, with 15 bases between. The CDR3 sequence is CASSLATGSVAEAFF. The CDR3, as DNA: TGCGCCAGCAGCTTGGCCACAGGATCGGTTGCTGAAGCTTTCTTT.

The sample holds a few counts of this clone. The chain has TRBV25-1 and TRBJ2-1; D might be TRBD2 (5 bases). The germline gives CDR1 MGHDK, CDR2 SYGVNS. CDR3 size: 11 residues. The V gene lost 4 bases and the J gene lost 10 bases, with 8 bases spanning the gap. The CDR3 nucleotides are TGTGCCAGCAGTGGAGGGCGCGAGCAGTTCTTC. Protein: CASSGGREQFF.

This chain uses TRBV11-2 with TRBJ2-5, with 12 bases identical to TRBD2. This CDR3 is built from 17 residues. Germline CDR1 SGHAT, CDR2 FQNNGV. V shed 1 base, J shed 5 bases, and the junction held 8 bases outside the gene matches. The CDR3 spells CASSLALAGGPRETQYF. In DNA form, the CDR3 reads TGTGCCAGCAGCTTAGCGCTAGCGGGGGGGCCTCGGGAGACCCAGTACTTC.

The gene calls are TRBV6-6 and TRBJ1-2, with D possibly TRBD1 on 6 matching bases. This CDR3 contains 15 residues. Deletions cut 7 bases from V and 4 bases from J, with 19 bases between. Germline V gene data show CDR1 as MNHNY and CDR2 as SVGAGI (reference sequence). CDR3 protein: CASTQTGPGVYGYTF. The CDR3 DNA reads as TGTGCCAGCACTCAGACAGGTCCGGGCGTCTATGGCTACACCTTC.

The DNA for the CDR3 is TGTGCCAGCAGCCCCAGGGCCAACACTGAAGCTTTCTTT. The encoded protein is CASSPRANTEAFF. J is TRBJ1-1 and V is TRBV11-3, with a tentative D call TRBD1 (5 bases). Germline CDR1 SGHNT, CDR2 YENEEA. The V end was cut by 5 bases, the J end by 2 bases, with 9 bases between. The CDR3 runs 13 residues.

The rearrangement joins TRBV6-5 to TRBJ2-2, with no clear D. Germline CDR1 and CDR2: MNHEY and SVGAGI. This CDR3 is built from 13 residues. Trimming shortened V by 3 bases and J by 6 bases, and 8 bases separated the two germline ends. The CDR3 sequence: CASSYLSPGELFF. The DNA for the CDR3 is TGTGCCAGCAGTTATCTCTCCCCCGGGGAGCTGTTTTTT.

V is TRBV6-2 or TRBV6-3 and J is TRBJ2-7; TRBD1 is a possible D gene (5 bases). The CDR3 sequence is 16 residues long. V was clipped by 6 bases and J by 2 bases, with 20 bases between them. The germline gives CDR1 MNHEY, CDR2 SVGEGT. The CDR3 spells CASSRRQSSNTYEQYF. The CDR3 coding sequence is TGTGCCAGCAGCCGGAGACAGTCCTCCAATACCTACGAGCAGTACTTC.

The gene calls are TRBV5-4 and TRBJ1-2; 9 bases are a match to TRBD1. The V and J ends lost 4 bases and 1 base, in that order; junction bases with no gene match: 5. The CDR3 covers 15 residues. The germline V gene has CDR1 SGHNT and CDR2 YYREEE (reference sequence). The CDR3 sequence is CASSAGGQGNYGYTF. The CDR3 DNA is TGTGCCAGCAGCGCGGGGGGACAGGGTAACTATGGCTACACCTTC.

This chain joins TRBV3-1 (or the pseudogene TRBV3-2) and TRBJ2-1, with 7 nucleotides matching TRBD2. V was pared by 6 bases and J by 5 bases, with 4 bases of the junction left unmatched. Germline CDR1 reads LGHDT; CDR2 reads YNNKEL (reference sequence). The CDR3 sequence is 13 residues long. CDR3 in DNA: TGTGCCAGCAGAGCTAGCGGCAACAATGAGCAGTTCTTC. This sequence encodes CASRASGNNEQFF.

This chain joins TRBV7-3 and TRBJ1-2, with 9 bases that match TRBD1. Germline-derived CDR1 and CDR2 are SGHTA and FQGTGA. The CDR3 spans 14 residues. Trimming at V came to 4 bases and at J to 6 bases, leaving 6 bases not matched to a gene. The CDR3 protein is CASSSGQGIDGYTF. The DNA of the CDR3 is TGTGCCAGCAGCTCGGGACAGGGTATCGATGGCTACACCTTC. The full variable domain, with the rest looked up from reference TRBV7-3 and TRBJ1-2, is GAGVSQTPSNKVTEKGKYVELRCDPISGHTALYWYRQSLGQGPEFLIYFQGTGAADDSGLPNDRFFAVRPEGSVSTLKIQRTERGDSAVYLCASSSGQGIDGYTFGSGTRLTVV.

The CDR3 DNA is TGCGCCAGCACCGGACAGGCGGCGGGTACCGGGGAGCTGTTTTTT. Amino acids: CASTGQAAGTGELFF. J is TRBJ2-2 and V is TRBV5-1; 7 bases fit TRBD1. V shed 6 bases, J shed 5 bases, and the junction held 10 bases outside the gene matches. Germline CDR1 reads SGHRS; CDR2 reads YFSETQ. CDR3 length equals 15 residues.

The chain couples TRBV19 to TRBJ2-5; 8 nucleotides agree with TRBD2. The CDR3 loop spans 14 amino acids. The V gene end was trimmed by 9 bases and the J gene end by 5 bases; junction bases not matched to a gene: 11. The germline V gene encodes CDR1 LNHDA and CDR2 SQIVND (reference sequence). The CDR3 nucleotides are TGTGCCAGAGACCTAGCGGGCCCCCGGGAGACCCAGTACTTC. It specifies CARDLAGPRETQYF.

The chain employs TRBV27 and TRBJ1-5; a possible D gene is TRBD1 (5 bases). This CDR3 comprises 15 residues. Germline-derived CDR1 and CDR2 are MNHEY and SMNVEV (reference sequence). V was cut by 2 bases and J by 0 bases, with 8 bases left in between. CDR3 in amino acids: CASSLGQGSNQPQHF. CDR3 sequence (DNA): TGTGCCAGCAGTTTAGGGCAGGGTAGCAATCAGCCCCAGCATTTT.

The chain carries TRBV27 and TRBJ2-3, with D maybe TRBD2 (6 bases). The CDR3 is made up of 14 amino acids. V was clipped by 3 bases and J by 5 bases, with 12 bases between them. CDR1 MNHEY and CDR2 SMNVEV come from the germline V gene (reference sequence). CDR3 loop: CASSLGGVRDTQYF. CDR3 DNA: TGTGCCAGCAGTTTGGGCGGGGTGAGAGATACGCAGTATTTT.

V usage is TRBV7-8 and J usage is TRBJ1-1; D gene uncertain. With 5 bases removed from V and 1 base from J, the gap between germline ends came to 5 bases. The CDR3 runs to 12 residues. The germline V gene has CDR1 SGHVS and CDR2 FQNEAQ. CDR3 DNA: TGTGCCAGCAGCCCCCAGAACACTGAAGCTTTCTTT. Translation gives CASSPQNTEAFF. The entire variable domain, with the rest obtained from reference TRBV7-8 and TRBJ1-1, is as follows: GAGVSQSPRYKVAKRGQDVALRCDPISGHVSLFWYQQALGQGPEFLTYFQNEAQLDKSGLPSDRFFAERPEGSVSTLKIQRTQQEDSAVYLCASSPQNTEAFFGQGTRLTVV.

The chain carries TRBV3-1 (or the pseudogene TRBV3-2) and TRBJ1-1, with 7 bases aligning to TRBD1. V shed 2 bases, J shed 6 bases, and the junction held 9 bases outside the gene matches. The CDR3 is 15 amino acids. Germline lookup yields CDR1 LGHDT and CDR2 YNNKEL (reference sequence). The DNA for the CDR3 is TGTGCCAGCAGCCAAAATCCGGACAGGAGCGCTGAAGCTTTCTTT. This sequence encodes CASSQNPDRSAEAFF.

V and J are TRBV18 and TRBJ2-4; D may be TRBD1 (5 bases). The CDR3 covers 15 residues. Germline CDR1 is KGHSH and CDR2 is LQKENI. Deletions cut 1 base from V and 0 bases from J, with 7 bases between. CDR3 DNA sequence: TGTGCCAGCTCACCACAGGGGATAGCCAAAAACATTCAGTACTTC. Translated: CASSPQGIAKNIQYF.

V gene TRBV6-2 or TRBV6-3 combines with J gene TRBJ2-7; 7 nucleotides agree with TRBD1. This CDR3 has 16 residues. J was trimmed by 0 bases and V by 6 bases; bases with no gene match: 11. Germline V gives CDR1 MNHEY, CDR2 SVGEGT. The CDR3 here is CASSPSPGQNSYEQYV. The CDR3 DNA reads TGTGCCAGCAGCCCTAGTCCGGGACAGAACTCCTACGAGCAGTACGTC.

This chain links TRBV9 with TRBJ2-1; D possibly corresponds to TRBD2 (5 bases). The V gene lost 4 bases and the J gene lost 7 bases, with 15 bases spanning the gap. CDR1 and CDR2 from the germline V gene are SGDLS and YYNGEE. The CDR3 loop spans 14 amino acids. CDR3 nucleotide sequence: TGTGCCAGCAGCCCCCGCAAGACGGGAAATGAGCAGTTCTTC. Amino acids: CASSPRKTGNEQFF.

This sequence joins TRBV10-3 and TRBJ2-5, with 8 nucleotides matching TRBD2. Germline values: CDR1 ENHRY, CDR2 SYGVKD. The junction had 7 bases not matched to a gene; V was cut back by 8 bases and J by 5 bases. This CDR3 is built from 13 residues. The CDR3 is CAIRGGLGETQYF. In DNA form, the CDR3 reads TGTGCCATCCGCGGGGGGTTGGGGGAGACCCAGTACTTC.